A selection of T cell receptor beta chains follows, all from one sample in a study of cytomegalovirus exposure and HLA in healthy donors. Assay used: immunoSEQ multiplex PCR; TCRdb lists only in-frame clones, some missing. The data show 95,000 to 150,000 clones, 80% to 85% seen once. Sequencing used PBMCs. The receptors derive from a woman in her twenties or thirties in good health and CMV-seronegative. Both conserved end residues are part of each CDR3. D genes are given only for firm matches. Rows give clone size only sometimes, using once, few, many, or a class for an expanded clone.

-,TRBJ2-3,-,TRBV2,TGTGCCAGCGCCCAGGGAACAGATACGCAGTATTTT,CASAQGTDTQYF
-,TRBJ1-2,-,TRBV30,TGTGCCTGGGCTCCCGACGGGAACTATGGCTACACCTTC,CAWAPDGNYGYTF
TRBD1,TRBJ1-1,few,TRBV25-1,TGTGCCAGCAGTTTTGCTATTGGGACAGGGGACACTGAAGCTTTCTTT,CASSFAIGTGDTEAFF
-,TRBJ2-7,-,TRBV7-9,TGTGCCAGCAGCTTAGGGCGGGAATGGATCTACGAGCAGTACTTC,CASSLGREWIYEQYF
-,TRBJ2-7,-,TRBV5-1,TGCGCCAGCAGCTTGGAGAGGCAGTACGAGCAGTACTTC,CASSLERQYEQYF
TRBD1,TRBJ1-2,-,TRBV10-3,TGTGCCATCAGCGGGGGGGGACAGAGCCTATCTAACTATGGCTACACCTTC,CAISGGGQSLSNYGYTF
-,TRBJ2-5,-,TRBV7-9,TGTGCCAGCAGCTTAGCTGGCGCTAGGCAAGAGACCCAGTACTTC,CASSLAGARQETQYF
TRBD1,TRBJ1-2,-,TRBV7-2,TGTGCCAGCAGCTTAGGGTTAACAGGGGGCTCAGGCTATGGCTACACCTTC,CASSLGLTGGSGYGYTF
TRBD2,TRBJ2-2,-,TRBV5-4,TGTGCCAGCAGAACTAGCGGCACCGGGGAGCTGTTTTTT,CASRTSGTGELFF
-,TRBJ1-4,-,TRBV9,TGTGCCAGCAGCGTAGAGGGCCAGGGAACTAATGAAAAACTGTTTTTT,CASSVEGQGTNEKLFF
-,TRBJ1-2,-,TRBV7-8,TGTGCCAGCAGCTTGGGAGGGAACTATGGCTACACCTTC,CASSLGGNYGYTF
-,TRBJ2-2,few,TRBV5-4,TGTGCCAGCAGCGTAACCGGGGAGCTGTTTTTT,CASSVTGELFF
-,TRBJ2-3,-,TRBV7-6,TGTGCCAGCAGCGGAGGGGGCGTCACAGATACGCAGTATTTT,CASSGGGVTDTQYF
-,TRBJ1-5,-,TRBV25-1,TGTGCCAGTAGCCCTTTGGGTAGCAATCAGCCCCAGCATTTT,CASSPLGSNQPQHF
-,TRBJ2-3,-,TRBV28,TGTGCCAGCAGTTTAAGAACAGTTAGCACAGATACGCAGTATTTT,CASSLRTVSTDTQYF
-,TRBJ1-5,-,TRBV28,TGTGCCAGCGCCATACAATTCAATCAGCCCCAGCATTTT,CASAIQFNQPQHF
-,TRBJ2-5,-,TRBV18,TGTGCCAGCTCACCAGCGGGGAGCCCCGAGACCCAGTACTTC,CASSPAGSPETQYF
TRBD1,TRBJ2-5,-,TRBV11-3,TGTGCCAGCAGCCCGGGACAGCCGGAGACCCAGTACTTC,CASSPGQPETQYF
TRBD1,TRBJ1-3,few,TRBV27,TGTGCCAGCAGTTTTGGAGGCAGGGGGGCTGGAAACACCATATATTTT,CASSFGGRGAGNTIYF
-,TRBJ2-2,few,TRBV29-1,TGCAGCGTTGATGTTTTTAGCGGGGAGCTGTTTTTT,CSVDVFSGELFF
TRBD2,TRBJ2-3,-,TRBV7-3,TGTGCCAGCAGCTTAACGCGGGGACTAGCGGGGCCCACAGATACGCAGTATTTT,CASSLTRGLAGPTDTQYF
-,TRBJ2-7,-,TRBV6-1,TGTGCCAGCAGTGAACCGGTGGGACTTTCTTTC,CASSEPVGLSF